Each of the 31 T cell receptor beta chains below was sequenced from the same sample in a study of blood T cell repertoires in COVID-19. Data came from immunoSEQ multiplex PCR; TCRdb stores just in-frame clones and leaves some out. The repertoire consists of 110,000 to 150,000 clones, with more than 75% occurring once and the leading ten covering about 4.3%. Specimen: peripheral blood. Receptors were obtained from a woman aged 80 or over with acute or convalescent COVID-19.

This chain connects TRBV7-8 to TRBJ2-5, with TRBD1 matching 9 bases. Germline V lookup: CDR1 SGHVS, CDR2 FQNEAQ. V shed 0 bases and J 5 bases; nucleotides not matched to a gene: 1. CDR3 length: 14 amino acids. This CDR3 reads CASSLAGQGETQYF. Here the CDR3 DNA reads TGTGCCAGCAGCTTAGCCGGACAGGGGGAGACCCAGTACTTC.

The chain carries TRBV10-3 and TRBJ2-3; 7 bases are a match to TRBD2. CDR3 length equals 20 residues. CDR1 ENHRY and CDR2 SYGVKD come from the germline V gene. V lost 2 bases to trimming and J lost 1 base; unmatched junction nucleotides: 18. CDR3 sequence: CAISELTRGGAGGGTDTQYF. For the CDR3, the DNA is TGTGCCATCAGTGAGCTCACCCGCGGGGGTGCCGGGGGAGGCACAGATACGCAGTATTTT.

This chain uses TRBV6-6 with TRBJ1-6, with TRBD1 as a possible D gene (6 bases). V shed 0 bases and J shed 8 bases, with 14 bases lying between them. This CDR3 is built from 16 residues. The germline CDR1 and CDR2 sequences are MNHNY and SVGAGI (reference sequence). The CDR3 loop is CASSYSGQNRYSPLHF. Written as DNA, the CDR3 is TGTGCCAGCAGTTACTCCGGACAGAATCGCTATTCACCCCTCCACTTT.

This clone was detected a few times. In DNA form, the CDR3 reads TGTGCCAGCAGCCAAGATGGAGGGGACAGTTCCCCTAGGGTGTCCTATGGCTACACCTTC. Translated: CASSQDGGDSSPRVSYGYTF. The genes are TRBV4-2 and TRBJ1-2; 7 positions match TRBD1. Germline assignment: CDR1 LGHNA and CDR2 YNFKEQ. Trimming took 0 bases from V and 4 from J; bases not matched to a gene: 20. This CDR3 comprises 20 residues.

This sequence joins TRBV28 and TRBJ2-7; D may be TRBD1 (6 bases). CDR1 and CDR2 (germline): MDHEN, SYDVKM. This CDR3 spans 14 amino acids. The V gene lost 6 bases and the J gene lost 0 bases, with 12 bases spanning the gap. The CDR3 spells CASRFSGDSYEQYF. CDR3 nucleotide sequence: TGTGCCAGCAGGTTCTCAGGGGACTCCTACGAGCAGTACTTC.

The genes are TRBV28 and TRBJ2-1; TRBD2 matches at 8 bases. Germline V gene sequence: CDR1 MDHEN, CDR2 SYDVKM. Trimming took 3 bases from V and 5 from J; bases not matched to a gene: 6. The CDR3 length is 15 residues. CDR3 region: CASSFETSGNNEQFF. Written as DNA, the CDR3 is TGTGCCAGCAGTTTTGAAACTAGCGGTAACAATGAGCAGTTCTTC.

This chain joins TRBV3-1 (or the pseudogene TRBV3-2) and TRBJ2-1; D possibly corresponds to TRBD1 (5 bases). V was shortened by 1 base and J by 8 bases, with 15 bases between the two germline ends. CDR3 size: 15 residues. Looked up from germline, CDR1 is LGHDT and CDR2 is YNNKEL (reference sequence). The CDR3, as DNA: TGTGCCAGCAGCCAAGCTCAGGGATTGATCTATGAGCAGTTCTTC. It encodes CASSQAQGLIYEQFF.

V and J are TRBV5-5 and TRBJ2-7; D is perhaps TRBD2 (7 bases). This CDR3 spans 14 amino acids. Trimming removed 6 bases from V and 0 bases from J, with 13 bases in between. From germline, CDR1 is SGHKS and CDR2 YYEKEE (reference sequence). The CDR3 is CASKRDIFSYEQYF. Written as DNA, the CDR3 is TGTGCCAGCAAGCGGGACATCTTCTCCTACGAGCAGTACTTC.

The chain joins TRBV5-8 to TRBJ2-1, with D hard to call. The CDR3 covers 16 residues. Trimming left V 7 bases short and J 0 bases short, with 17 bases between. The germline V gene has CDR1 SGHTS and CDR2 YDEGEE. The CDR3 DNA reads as TGTGCCAGCGGTAGTGGTGGAGCGAACTCCTACAATGAGCAGTTCTTC. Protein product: CASGSGGANSYNEQFF.

As DNA, the CDR3 is TGTGCCAGCAGCCAAAGCGGGGGGCCCTCCTACGAGCAGTACTTC. This translates into CASSQSGGPSYEQYF. V gene TRBV11-2 combines with J gene TRBJ2-7; 9 bases are shared with TRBD2. V was clipped by 5 bases and J by 0 bases; unmatched bases: 5. In germline, CDR1 is SGHAT, CDR2 FQNNGV. The CDR3 is 15 residues long. The whole variable domain, remainder taken from reference TRBV11-2 and TRBJ2-7, is EAGVAQSPRYKIIEKRQSVAFWCNPISGHATLYWYQQILGQGPKLLIQFQNNGVVDDSQLPKDRFSAERLKGVDSTLKIQPAKLEDSAVYLCASSQSGGPSYEQYFGPGTRLTVT.

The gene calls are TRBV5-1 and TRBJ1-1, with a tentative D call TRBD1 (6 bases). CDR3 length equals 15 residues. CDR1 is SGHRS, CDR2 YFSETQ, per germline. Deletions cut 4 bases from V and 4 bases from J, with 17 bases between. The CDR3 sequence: CASSPQTGFRTEAFF. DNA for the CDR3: TGCGCCAGCAGCCCACAGACAGGTTTTCGCACTGAAGCTTTCTTT.

The CDR3: CASSLFASEAYEQYF. The CDR3 DNA reads as TGCGCCAGCAGCTTGTTTGCCAGTGAGGCCTACGAGCAGTACTTC. The chain joins TRBV5-1 to TRBJ2-7, with D hard to call. The germline gives CDR1 SGHRS, CDR2 YFSETQ. The CDR3 loop spans 15 amino acids. Trimming cost V 1 base and J 2 bases, with 13 bases left between them.

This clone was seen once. CDR3 sequence reads: CASRGVREQFF. The CDR3 region has the DNA TGTGCCAGCAGAGGGGTCCGTGAGCAGTTCTTC. The gene calls are TRBV28 and TRBJ2-1; TRBD1 might be the D (5 bases). Trimming stripped 6 bases from V and 9 bases from J, with 9 bases between. This CDR3 comprises 11 residues. Germline V gene data show CDR1 as MDHEN and CDR2 as SYDVKM.

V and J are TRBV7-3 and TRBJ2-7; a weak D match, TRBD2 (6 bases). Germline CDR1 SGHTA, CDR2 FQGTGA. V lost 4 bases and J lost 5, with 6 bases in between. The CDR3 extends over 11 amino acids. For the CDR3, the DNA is TGTGCCAGCAGCTCGGGGGACGAGCAGTACTTC. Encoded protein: CASSSGDEQYF.

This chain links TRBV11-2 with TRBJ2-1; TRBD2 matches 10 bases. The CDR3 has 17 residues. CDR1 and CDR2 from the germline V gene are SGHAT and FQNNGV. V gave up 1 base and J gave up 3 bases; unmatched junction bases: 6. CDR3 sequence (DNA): TGTGCCAGCAGCTTAGGGCGTGGGACTAGCGTCTACAATGAGCAGTTCTTC. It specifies CASSLGRGTSVYNEQFF.

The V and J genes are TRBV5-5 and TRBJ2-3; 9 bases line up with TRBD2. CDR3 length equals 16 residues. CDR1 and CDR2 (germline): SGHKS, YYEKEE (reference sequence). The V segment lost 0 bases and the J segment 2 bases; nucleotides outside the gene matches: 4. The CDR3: CASSLGAGGNTDTQYF. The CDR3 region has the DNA TGTGCCAGCAGCTTGGGAGCGGGGGGCAACACAGATACGCAGTATTTT.

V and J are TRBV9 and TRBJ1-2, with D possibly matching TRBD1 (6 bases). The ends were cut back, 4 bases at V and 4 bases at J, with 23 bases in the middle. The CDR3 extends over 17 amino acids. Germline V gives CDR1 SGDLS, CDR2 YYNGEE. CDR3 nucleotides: TGTGCCAGCAGCCCGGGAGGGGGAACTCCCAGGGGCTATGGCTACACCTTC. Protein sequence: CASSPGGGTPRGYGYTF.

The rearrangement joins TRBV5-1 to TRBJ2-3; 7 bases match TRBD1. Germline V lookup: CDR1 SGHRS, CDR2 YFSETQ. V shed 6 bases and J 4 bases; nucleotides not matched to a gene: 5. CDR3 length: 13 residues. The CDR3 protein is CASMNQGADTQYF. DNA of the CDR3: TGCGCCAGCATGAATCAGGGGGCAGATACGCAGTATTTT. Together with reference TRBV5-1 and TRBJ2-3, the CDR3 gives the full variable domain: KAGVTQTPRYLIKTRGQQVTLSCSPISGHRSVSWYQQTPGQGLQFLFEYFSETQRNKGNFPGRFSGRQFSNSRSEMNVSTLELGDSALYLCASMNQGADTQYFGPGTRLTVL.

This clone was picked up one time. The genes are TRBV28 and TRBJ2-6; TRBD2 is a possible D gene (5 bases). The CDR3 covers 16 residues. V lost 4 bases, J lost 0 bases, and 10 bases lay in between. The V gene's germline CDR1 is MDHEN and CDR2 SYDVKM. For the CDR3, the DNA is TGTGCCAGCAGTTCCTCGGGGATCTCTGGGGCCAACGTCCTGACTTTC. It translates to CASSSSGISGANVLTF.

The CDR3 sequence: CASRERSGNSPLHF. In DNA form, the CDR3 reads TGCGCCAGCAGAGAACGGTCGGGGAATTCACCCCTCCACTTT. The genes are TRBV10-2 and TRBJ1-6, with D hard to call. In germline, CDR1 is WSHSY, CDR2 SAAADI. The CDR3 spans 14 residues. The V gene lost 6 bases and the J gene lost 7 bases, with 13 bases spanning the gap.

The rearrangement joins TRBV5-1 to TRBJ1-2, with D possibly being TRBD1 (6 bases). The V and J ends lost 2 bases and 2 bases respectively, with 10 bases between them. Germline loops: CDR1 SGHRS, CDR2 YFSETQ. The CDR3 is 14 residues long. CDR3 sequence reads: CASSLRTGNYGYTF. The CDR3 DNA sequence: TGCGCCAGCAGCTTAAGAACAGGGAACTATGGCTACACCTTC.

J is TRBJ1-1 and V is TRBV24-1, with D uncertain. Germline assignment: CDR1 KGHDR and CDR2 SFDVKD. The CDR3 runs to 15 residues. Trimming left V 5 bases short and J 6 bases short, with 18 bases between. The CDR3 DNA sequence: TGTGCCACCAGTGGGGCCGGGGAGTCAAGGGCTGAAGCTTTCTTT. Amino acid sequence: CATSGAGESRAEAFF.

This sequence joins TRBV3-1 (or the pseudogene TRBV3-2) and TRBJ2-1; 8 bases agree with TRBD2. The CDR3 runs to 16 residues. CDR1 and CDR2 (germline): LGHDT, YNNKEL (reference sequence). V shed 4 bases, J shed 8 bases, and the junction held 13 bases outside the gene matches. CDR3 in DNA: TGTGCCAGCAGCCCTAATAGGGGGACTAGTGGTTATGAGCAGTTCTTC. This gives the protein CASSPNRGTSGYEQFF.

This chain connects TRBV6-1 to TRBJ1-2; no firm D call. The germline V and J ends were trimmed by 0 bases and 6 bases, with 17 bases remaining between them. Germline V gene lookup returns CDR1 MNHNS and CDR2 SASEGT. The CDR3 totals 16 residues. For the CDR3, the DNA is TGTGCCAGCAGTGAAGCGCTTCGATACGGGAGGGATGGCTACACCTTC. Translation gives CASSEALRYGRDGYTF.

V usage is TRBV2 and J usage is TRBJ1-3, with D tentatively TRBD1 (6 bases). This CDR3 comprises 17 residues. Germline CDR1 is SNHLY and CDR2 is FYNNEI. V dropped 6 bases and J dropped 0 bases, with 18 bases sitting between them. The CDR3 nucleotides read TGTGCCAGCAGAAGGACAGCAAGGATGAGCTCTGGAAACACCATATATTTT. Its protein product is CASRRTARMSSGNTIYF.

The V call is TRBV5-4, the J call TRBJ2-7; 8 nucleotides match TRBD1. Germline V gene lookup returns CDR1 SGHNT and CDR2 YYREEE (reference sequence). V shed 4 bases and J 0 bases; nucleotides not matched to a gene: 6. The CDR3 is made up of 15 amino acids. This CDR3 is CASSRQGQSSYEQYF. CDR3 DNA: TGTGCCAGCAGCCGACAGGGGCAGAGCTCCTACGAGCAGTACTTC.

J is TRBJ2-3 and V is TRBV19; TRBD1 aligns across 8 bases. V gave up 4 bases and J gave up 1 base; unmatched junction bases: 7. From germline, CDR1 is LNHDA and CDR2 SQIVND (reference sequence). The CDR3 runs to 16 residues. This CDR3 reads CASSTGQGGGTDTQYF. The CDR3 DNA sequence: TGTGCCAGTAGTACCGGACAGGGCGGGGGCACAGATACGCAGTATTTT.

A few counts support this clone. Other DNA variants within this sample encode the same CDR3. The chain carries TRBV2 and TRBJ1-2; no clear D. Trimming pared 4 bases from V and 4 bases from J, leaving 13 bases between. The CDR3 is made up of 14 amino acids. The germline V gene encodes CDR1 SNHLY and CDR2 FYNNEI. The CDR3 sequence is CASSVLSGTYGYTF. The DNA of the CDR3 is TGTGCCAGCAGTGTGCTTTCAGGAACCTATGGCTACACCTTC.

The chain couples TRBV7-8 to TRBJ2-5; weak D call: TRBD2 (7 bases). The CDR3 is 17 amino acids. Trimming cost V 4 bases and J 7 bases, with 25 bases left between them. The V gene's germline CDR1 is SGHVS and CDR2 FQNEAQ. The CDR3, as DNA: TGTGCCAGCAGCTCCCTCGTAGGGGGGGCCCCCCTTTGGACCCAGTACTTC. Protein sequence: CASSSLVGGAPLWTQYF.

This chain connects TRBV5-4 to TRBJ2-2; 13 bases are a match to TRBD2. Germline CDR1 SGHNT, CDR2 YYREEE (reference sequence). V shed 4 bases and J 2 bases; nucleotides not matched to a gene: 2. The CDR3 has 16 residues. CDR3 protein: CASSKGLAGNTGELFF. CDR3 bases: TGTGCCAGCAGCAAGGGACTAGCGGGAAACACCGGGGAGCTGTTTTTT.

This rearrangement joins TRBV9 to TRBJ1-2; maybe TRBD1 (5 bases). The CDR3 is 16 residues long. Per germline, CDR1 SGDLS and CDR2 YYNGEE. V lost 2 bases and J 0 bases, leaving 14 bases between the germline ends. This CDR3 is CASSVRPGIPNYGYTF. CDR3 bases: TGTGCCAGCAGCGTCAGGCCAGGGATCCCTAACTATGGCTACACCTTC.